This TCR beta chain is drawn from a study of siplizumab effects on memory and regulatory T cells. A word on this clone: The antigen is not known.

Produced via immunoSEQ multiplex PCR; TCRdb's table is partial and in-frame only. The table records about 60,000 clones, roughly 80% of them present only once. General study points: Among mappable alloreactive CD4+ clones, the Treg-derived fraction averaged around 66% with siplizumab versus approximately 26% in controls.

The TCR was taken from a human donor in good health. Sequenced sample: memory CD4+ T cells sorted from blood.

CDR3 DNA sequence: TGTGCCAGCAGCAATGACAGAGCGGGAGCTGCCGGGGAGCTGTTTTTT. Its translation is CASSNDRAGAAGELFF. This chain links TRBV7-3 with TRBJ2-2, with 8 bases lining up with TRBD2. Germline trimming cut 5 bases from V and 6 bases from J; bases unmatched to any gene: 11. This CDR3 contains 16 residues. CDR1 and CDR2 (germline): SGHTA, FQGTGA.